Below, 2 T cell receptor beta chains from the same sample are listed, as sequenced in a study of blood T cell repertoires in COVID-19. The assay was immunoSEQ multiplex PCR, and TCRdb's table has in-frame clones only and misses some. The sample carries approximately 200,000 clones, 75% to 90% recorded once. The specimen sequenced was PBMCs or T cells enriched from blood (not recorded which). Source of these receptors: a woman aged 25 to 45 who had been exposed to COVID-19.

This clone came up once. The gene calls are TRBV4-1 and TRBJ1-2; 8 bases match TRBD1. Looked up from germline, CDR1 is MGHRA and CDR2 is YSYEKL. This CDR3 region has 17 residues. V trimming: 4 bases; J trimming: 6 bases; junction bases outside the gene matches: 16. In DNA form, the CDR3 reads TGCGCCAGCAGCCTTGGGGGGCAGGGGGCAGCTAAGGATGGCTACACCTTC. Translation gives CASSLGGQGAAKDGYTF.

This clone was seen just once. The chain carries TRBV27 and TRBJ2-1, with 8 positions matching TRBD1. The CDR3 has 16 residues. The J segment lost 9 bases and the V segment lost 6 bases, leaving 16 bases of the junction unmatched. Germline V gene sequence: CDR1 MNHEY, CDR2 SMNVEV (reference sequence). The DNA of the CDR3 is TGTGCCAGCAGAGAACAGGGGGTTGCCCGCTGGGGTGAGCAGTTCTTC. Residues: CASREQGVARWGEQFF.